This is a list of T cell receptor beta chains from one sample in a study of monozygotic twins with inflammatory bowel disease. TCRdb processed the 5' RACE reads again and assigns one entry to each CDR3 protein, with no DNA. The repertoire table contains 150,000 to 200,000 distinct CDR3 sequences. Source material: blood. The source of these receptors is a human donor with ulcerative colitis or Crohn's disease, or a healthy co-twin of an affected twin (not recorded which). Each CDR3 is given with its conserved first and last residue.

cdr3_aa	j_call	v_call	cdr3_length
CASSLKGLGDEKLFF	TRBJ1-4	TRBV12-3/TRBV12-4	15
CAISSGTGELFF	TRBJ2-2	TRBV10-3	12
CASSTLGGPGELFF	TRBJ2-2	TRBV2	14
CASRGQEIGGYTF	TRBJ1-2	TRBV5-1	13
CASSFLAGGIGELFF	TRBJ2-2	TRBV28	15
CASSLVAQETQYF	TRBJ2-5	TRBV5-1	13
CASMEVNEQFF	TRBJ2-1	TRBV6-2/TRBV6-3	11
CASSLYGGRISPLHF	TRBJ1-6	TRBV28	15
CASSSTAAIGGTQYF	TRBJ2-5	TRBV6-2/TRBV6-3	15
CASSRSGANTEAFF	TRBJ1-1	TRBV5-1	14
CASGLTPGMEPQHF	TRBJ1-5	TRBV12-5	14
CASSPNSHEQFF	TRBJ2-1	TRBV9	12